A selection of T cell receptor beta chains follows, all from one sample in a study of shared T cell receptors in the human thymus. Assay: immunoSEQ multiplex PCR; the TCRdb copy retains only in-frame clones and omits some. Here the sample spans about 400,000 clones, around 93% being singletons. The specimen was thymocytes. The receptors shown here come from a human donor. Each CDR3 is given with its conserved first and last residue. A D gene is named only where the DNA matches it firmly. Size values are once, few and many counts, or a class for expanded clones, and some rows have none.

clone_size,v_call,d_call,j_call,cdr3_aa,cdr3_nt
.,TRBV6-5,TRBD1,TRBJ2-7,CASSYYRGLYEQYF,TGTGCCAGCAGTTACTACAGGGGTCTCTACGAGCAGTACTTC
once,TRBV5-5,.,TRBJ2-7,CASSLRGLISYEQYF,TGTGCCAGCAGCCTTAGGGGACTGATCTCCTACGAGCAGTACTTC
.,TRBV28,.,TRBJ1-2,CASSLPWTANYGYTF,TGTGCCAGCAGTTTACCCTGGACAGCTAACTATGGCTACACCTTC
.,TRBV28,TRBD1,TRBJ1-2,CASSFRDRANYGYTF,TGTGCCAGCAGTTTTCGGGACAGGGCTAACTATGGCTACACCTTC
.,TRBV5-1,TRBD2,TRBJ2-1,CASSQGLAGGSSYNEQFF,TGCGCCAGCAGCCAGGGACTAGCGGGAGGGAGCTCCTACAATGAGCAGTTCTTC
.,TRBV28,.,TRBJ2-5,CASGPWVGAETQYF,TGTGCCAGCGGCCCCTGGGTCGGGGCAGAGACCCAGTACTTC
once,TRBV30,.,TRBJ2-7,CAWSAVRAYEQYF,TGTGCCTGGAGTGCGGTCCGGGCTTACGAGCAGTACTTC
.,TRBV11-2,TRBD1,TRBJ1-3,CASSWTGGNTIYF,TGTGCCAGCAGCTGGACAGGGGGAAACACCATATATTTT
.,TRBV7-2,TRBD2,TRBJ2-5,CASSSGLAGGQETQYF,TGTGCCAGCAGCTCTGGACTAGCGGGAGGACAAGAGACCCAGTACTTC
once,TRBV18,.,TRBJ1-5,CASSPIGRAPYVPQHF,TGTGCCAGCTCACCGATCGGCAGGGCCCCCTATGTGCCCCAGCATTTT
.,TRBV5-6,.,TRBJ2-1,CASSPRGNRNNEQFF,TGTGCCAGCAGCCCCCGGGGGAACAGAAACAATGAGCAGTTCTTC
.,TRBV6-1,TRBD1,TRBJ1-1,CASSEDGTGLHIQELEAFF,TGTGCCAGCAGTGAAGACGGGACAGGCCTTCATATCCAAGAGCTTGAAGCTTTCTTT
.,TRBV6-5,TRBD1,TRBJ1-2,CASSYRGLSGYTF,TGTGCCAGCAGTTACAGGGGGCTGTCTGGCTACACCTTC
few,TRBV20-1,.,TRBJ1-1,CSAGLNTEAFF,TGCAGTGCTGGCTTGAACACTGAAGCTTTCTTT
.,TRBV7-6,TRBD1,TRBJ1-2,CASSPTRTGEGYGYTF,TGTGCCAGCAGCCCGACACGAACAGGGGAAGGCTATGGCTACACCTTC
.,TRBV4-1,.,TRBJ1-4,CASSQDGPRTANEKLFF,TGCGCCAGCAGCCAAGATGGCCCCCGGACGGCTAATGAAAAACTGTTTTTT
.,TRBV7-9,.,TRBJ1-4,CASSSVGANEKLFF,TGTGCCAGCAGCTCGGTAGGAGCTAATGAAAAACTGTTTTTT
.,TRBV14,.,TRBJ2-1,CASSQEIISNENEQFF,TGTGCCAGCAGCCAAGAAATCATTTCGAACGAGAATGAGCAGTTCTTC
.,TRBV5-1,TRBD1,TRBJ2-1,CASSLRGQEKDNEQFF,TGCGCCAGCAGCTTGAGGGGACAGGAAAAGGACAATGAGCAGTTCTTC
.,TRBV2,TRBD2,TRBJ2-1,CASSGTSGLGGNEQFF,TGTGCCAGCAGTGGGACTAGCGGGTTGGGTGGGAATGAGCAGTTCTTC
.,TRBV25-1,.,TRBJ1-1,CASSPRWGPNTEAFF,TGTGCCAGCAGTCCCCGCTGGGGGCCGAACACTGAAGCTTTCTTT
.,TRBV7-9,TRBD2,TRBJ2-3,CASRLTSGTRSDTQYF,TGTGCCAGCAGATTGACTAGCGGGACTCGGTCAGATACGCAGTATTTT
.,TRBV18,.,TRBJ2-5,CASSPGDGGPQYF,TGTGCCAGCTCACCAGGAGATGGCGGGCCCCAGTACTTC
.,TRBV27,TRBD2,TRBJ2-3,CASSFLTPPRLAGVTDTQYF,TGTGCCAGCAGTTTCCTAACGCCCCCTCGACTAGCGGGCGTCACAGATACGCAGTATTTT
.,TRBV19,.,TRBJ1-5,CASSILPEGQPQHF,TGTGCCAGTAGTATCCTCCCAGAGGGCCAGCCCCAGCATTTT
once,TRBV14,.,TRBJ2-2,CASSQEGGDTNTGELFF,TGTGCCAGCAGCCAAGAGGGCGGAGATACGAACACCGGGGAGCTGTTTTTT
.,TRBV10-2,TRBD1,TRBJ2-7,CASTPTGGNEQYF,TGCGCCAGCACGCCAACAGGGGGCAACGAGCAGTACTTC
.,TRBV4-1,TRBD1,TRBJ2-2,CASSQPHRGRGTGELFF,TGCGCCAGCAGCCAACCCCACAGGGGGCGGGGCACCGGGGAGCTGTTTTTT
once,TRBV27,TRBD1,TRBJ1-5,CASSLGTGYNQPQHF,TGTGCCAGCAGTTTAGGGACAGGGTACAATCAGCCCCAGCATTTT
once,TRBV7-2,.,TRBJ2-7,CASSSGTESYEQYF,TGTGCCAGCAGCTCCGGGACGGAGTCCTACGAGCAGTACTTC
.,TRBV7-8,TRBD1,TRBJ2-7,CASSLRQGLLYEQYF,TGTGCCAGCAGCCTCAGACAGGGTCTTCTCTACGAGCAGTACTTC
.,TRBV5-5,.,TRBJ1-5,CASSLGGRGHQPQHF,TGTGCCAGCAGCTTGGGGGGTCGGGGGCATCAGCCCCAGCATTTT